This T cell receptor (beta chain) emerged from a study of human T cells and chemical hapten exposure. At the level of the study: Chiefly female patients presented with alopecia areata, totalis or universalis.

Germline V gene sequence: CDR1 SGHRS, CDR2 YFSETQ. The CDR3 has 15 amino acids. Trimming pared 0 bases from V and 5 bases from J, leaving 11 bases between. TCRdb reanalysed the RACE reads using MiXCR and keeps one entry per CDR3 protein. The repertoire consists of more than 75,000 distinct CDR3 sequences, with roughly 8.8% occurring once and the leading ten covering approximately 3.9%. Documented time point: pre-sensitization, week 0. Indicated treatment: therapeutic diphenylcyclopropenone sensitization with weekly scalp DPC. Investigators collected blood before applying each patch test. It was from unfractionated whole blood that total RNA was extracted.

The genes are TRBV5-1 and TRBJ2-2, with D perhaps matching TRBD1 (6 bases). The specimen was whole blood, collected in connection with sensitization to the hapten diphenylcyclopropenone (DPC). This sequence originates from a woman in her thirties or forties with alopecia areata. Some clones in this sample may be carry-over from other donors' samples. CDR3 sequence: CASSLDITGTGELFF. CDR3 DNA: TGCGCCAGCAGCTTGGATATCACAGGGACCGGGGAGCTGTTTTTT.